Presented here are 2 T cell receptor beta chains from one specimen sequenced in a study of CD4 T cells in relation to SARS-CoV-2 and coronaviruses. Their antigen targets remain unknown. TCRdb's table, derived via immunoSEQ multiplex PCR, lists solely in-frame clones and lacks some. The sample has more than 20,000 clones, about 60% seen once. Unexposed donor CD4+ T cells date from about 2011-2018, before the COVID-19 pandemic. Isolation of CD4+ T cells took place after about 9 days in culture. The material sequenced was CD4+ T cells from PBMCs, cultured in vitro. These receptors were taken from a human donor in good health.

This clone was observed a handful of times. One end of the junction is discordant with germline, which a read error may explain. The genes are TRBV5-6 and TRBJ2-1; 9 nucleotides align to TRBD2. The CDR3 runs 16 residues. Looked up from germline, CDR1 is SGHDT and CDR2 is YYEEEE. CDR3 DNA sequence: TGTGCCAGCAGCTTGCACGGGACTAGCAGTAGAGGGGCGTGCCTCTTC. This gives the protein CASSLHGTSSRGACLF.

This chain joins TRBV18 and TRBJ2-7, with a tentative D call TRBD1 (6 bases). Between the trimmed V and J ends, which lost 10 bases and 0 bases, there was a span of 16 bases. The CDR3 length is 14 residues. The V gene's germline CDR1 is KGHSH and CDR2 LQKENI. The CDR3 spells CATATGTYSYEQYF. The DNA of the CDR3 is TGTGCCACCGCAACCGGGACATACTCCTACGAGCAGTACTTC.